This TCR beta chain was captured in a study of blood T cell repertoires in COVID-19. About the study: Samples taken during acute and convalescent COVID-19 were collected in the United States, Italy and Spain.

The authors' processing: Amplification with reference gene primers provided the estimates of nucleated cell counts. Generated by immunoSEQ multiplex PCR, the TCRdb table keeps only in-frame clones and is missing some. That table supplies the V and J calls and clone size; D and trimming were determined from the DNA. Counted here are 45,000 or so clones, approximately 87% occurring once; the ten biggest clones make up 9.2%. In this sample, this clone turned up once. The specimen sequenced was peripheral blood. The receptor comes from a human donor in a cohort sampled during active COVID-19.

For the CDR3, the DNA is TGTGCCAGCAGCGAGACTAGCGGGGTCCACGAGCAGTACTTC. Translating it yields CASSETSGVHEQYF. V is TRBV14 and J is TRBJ2-7, with 11 bases aligning to TRBD2. The CDR3 runs to 14 residues. The V segment lost 5 bases and the J segment 5 bases; nucleotides outside the gene matches: 5. From germline, CDR1 is SGHDN and CDR2 FVKESK.